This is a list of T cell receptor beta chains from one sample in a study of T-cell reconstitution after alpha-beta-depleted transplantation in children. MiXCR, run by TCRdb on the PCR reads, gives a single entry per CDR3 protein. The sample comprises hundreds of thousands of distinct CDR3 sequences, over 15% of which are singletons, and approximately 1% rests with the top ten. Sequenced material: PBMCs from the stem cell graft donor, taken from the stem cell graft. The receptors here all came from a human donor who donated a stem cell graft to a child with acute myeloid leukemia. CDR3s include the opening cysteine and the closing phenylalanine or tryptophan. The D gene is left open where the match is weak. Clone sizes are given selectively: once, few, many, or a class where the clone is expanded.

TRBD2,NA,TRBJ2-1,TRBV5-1,CASSPTSGDSYNEQFF,TGCGCCAGCAGCCCGACTAGCGGGGACTCCTACAATGAGCAGTTCTTC
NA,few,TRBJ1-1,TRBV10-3,CAITRDRDATEAFF,TGTGCCATCACCCGAGACCGGGATGCCACTGAAGCTTTCTTT
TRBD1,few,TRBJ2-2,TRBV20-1,CSAKDRTNTGELFF,TGCAGTGCCAAGGACAGGACGAACACCGGGGAGCTGTTTTTT
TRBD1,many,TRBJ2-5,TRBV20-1,CSARFTGQGRETQYF,TGCAGTGCTAGATTCACCGGACAGGGTCGGGAGACCCAGTACTTC
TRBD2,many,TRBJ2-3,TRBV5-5,CASSFGRVPGTDTQYF,TGTGCCAGCAGCTTTGGGAGGGTTCCTGGCACAGATACGCAGTATTTT
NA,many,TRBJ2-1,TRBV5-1,CASSVGTVNSYNEQFF,TGCGCCAGCAGCGTTGGGACGGTGAACTCCTACAATGAGCAGTTCTTC
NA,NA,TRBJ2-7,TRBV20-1,CSASPEGEQYF,TGCAGTGCTAGCCCGGAAGGCGAGCAGTACTTC
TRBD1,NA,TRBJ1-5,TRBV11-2,CASSSPGQAASSNQPQHF,TGTGCCAGCAGCTCCCCGGGACAGGCTGCGAGCAGCAATCAGCCCCAGCATTTT
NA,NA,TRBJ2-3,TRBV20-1,CSASGFTDTQYF,TGCAGTGCTAGCGGGTTCACAGATACGCAGTATTTT
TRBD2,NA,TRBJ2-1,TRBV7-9,CASLIAGGLSYNEQFF,TGTGCCAGCCTTATAGCGGGGGGCTTATCCTACAATGAGCAGTTCTTC
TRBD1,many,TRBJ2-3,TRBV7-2,CASSFMGQGVDTQYF,TGTGCCAGCAGCTTTATGGGACAGGGAGTAGATACGCAGTATTTT
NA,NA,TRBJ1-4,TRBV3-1,CASSPSDGGREKLFF,TGTGCCAGCAGCCCTTCGGACGGAGGGAGGGAAAAACTGTTTTTT
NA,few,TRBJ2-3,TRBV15,CATSRDRSGEAQYF,TGTGCCACCAGCAGAGATAGGTCGGGGGAGGCGCAGTATTTT
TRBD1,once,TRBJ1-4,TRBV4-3,CASSQGTGDGEKLFF,TGCGCCAGCAGCCAAGGGACAGGGGATGGTGAAAAACTGTTTTTT
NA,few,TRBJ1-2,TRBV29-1,CSVEQGKYGYTF,TGCAGCGTTGAACAGGGCAAATATGGCTACACCTTC
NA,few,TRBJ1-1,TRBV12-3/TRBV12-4,CASSFGDWDTEAFF,TGTGCCAGCAGTTTCGGGGATTGGGACACTGAAGCTTTCTTT
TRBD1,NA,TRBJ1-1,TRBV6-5,CASSHRDRGRRTEAFF,TGTGCCAGCAGTCACCGGGACAGGGGGCGCAGGACTGAAGCTTTCTTT
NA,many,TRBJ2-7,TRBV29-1,CSVVRGNYEQYF,TGCAGCGTCGTCCGGGGCAACTACGAGCAGTACTTC
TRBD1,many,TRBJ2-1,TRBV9,CASSVWTDRDRSSYNEQFF,TGTGCCAGCAGCGTGTGGACCGACCGGGACAGGAGCTCCTACAATGAGCAGTTCTTC
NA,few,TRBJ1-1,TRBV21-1,CASSKEGQTGTEAFF,TGTGCCAGCAGCAAAGAGGGCCAGACTGGCACTGAAGCTTTCTTT
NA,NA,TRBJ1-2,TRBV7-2,CASSLAFWGTASYGYTF,TGTGCCAGCAGCTTAGCTTTTTGGGGGACCGCGAGTTATGGCTACACCTTC
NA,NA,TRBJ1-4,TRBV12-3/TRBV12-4,CASSSLVRQPSNEKLFF,TGTGCCAGCAGTTCTCTAGTAAGACAGCCAAGTAATGAAAAACTGTTTTTT
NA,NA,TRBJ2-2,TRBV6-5,CASSYSENTGELFF,TGTGCCAGCAGTTACTCTGAAAACACCGGGGAGCTGTTTTTT
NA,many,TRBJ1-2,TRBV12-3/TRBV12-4,CAIQLRGSNYGYTF,TGTGCCATCCAGCTCAGGGGATCCAACTATGGCTACACCTTC
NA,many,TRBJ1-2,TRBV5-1,CASSGGFGYTF,TGCGCCAGCAGTGGGGGGTTTGGCTACACCTTC
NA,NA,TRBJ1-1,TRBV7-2,CASSLGRTTGRDTEAFF,TGTGCCAGCAGCTTAGGGCGCACGACGGGGAGGGACACTGAAGCTTTCTTT
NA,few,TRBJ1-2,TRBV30,CACRGQGLYGYTF,TGTGCCTGCCGGGGGCAGGGTCTCTATGGCTACACCTTC
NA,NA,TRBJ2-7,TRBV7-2,CASSTYSADEQYF,TGTGCCAGCAGCACCTATTCCGCGGACGAGCAGTACTTC
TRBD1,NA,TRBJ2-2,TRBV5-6,CASSSDRLNTGELFF,TGTGCCAGCAGCTCGGACAGGCTGAACACCGGGGAGCTGTTTTTT
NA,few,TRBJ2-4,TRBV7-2,CASSLQSQLAKNIQYF,TGTGCCAGCAGCTTACAGAGTCAGCTAGCCAAAAACATTCAGTACTTC
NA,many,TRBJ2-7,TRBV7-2,CASSLNPGAYEQYF,TGTGCCAGCAGCTTAAATCCGGGGGCCTACGAGCAGTACTTC
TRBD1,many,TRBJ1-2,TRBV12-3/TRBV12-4,CASSTGQGHGYTF,TGTGCCAGCAGCACCGGACAGGGGCATGGCTACACCTTC